This T cell receptor beta chain was found in a study of Graves' ophthalmopathy and Graves' hyperthyroidism. Findings of the study overall: A roughly 83% specificity and around 88% sensitivity were achieved by a 13-signature model that separated ophthalmopathy from stable hyperthyroidism.

The authors amplified TCR beta CDR3 regions from RNA transcripts. HTBI-primed RT-PCR formed the first round, and a multiplex PCR formed the second. Each CDR3 protein is one row after TCRdb ran MiXCR on the multiplex PCR reads. The repertoire holds about 420,000 distinct CDR3 sequences, with 20% to 25% as singletons. Points on this clonotype: No antigen is known for it.

Trimming took 1 base from V and 3 from J, leaving 12 bases between them. Germline CDR1 and CDR2: MGHRA and YSYEKL. The CDR3 is 15 residues long. No ophthalmopathy within 18 months of follow-up signified stable hyperthyroidism. New diagnoses, under 2 months' duration, and ages 18 to 65 characterized the hyperthyroidism patients. What supplied the PBMCs was about 10 ml of fresh peripheral blood. The sequenced sample consisted of peripheral blood. The clonotype comes from a young woman with stable Graves' hyperthyroidism. The V gene is TRBV4-1, the J gene TRBJ2-5; weak D call: TRBD1 (6 bases). CDR3 bases: TGCGCCAGCAGCCAAGGCACAGGGACCGAAGAGACCCAGTACTTC. This codes for CASSQGTGTEETQYF.